Here is one T cell receptor (beta chain) with its context. The antigen is unknown. The sample has other DNA sequences that encode this CDR3 too. The entirety of the isolated RNA underwent reverse transcription, so expressed TCRB transcripts were sequenced. Clones were read by immunoSEQ multiplex PCR, and TCRdb kept only the in-frame ones, dropping some. The table has approximately 270,000 clones, around an eighth seen once. The data belong to a study of beta chain features in type 1 diabetes. In the study overall: In age, gender and cell yields, patients were similar to healthy donors. Regarding the study as a whole: The cDNA sequencing approach could over-represent high-TCR-expressing cells. Type 1 diabetes patients had moderately but significantly shorter TCRB CDR3s in all four CD4+ subsets. The question left open here concerned HLA type influencing TCRB rearrangement.

The sequenced sample was naive CD4+ T cells from blood. This receptor was obtained from a man in his thirties or forties with type 1 diabetes.

The CDR3 spells CASSPTSGSSYEQYF. CDR3 nucleotide sequence: TGTGCCAGCTCACCGACTAGCGGGAGCTCCTACGAGCAGTACTTC. The chain couples TRBV18 to TRBJ2-7, with 12 positions matching TRBD2. CDR1 and CDR2 (germline): KGHSH, LQKENI. This CDR3 comprises 15 residues. The V and J ends lost 3 bases and 0 bases, in that order; junction bases with no gene match: 0. Complete variable domain (other parts from reference TRBV18 and TRBJ2-7): NAGVMQNPRHLVRRRGQEARLRCSPMKGHSHVYWYRQLPEEGLKFMVYLQKENIIDESGMPKERFSAEFPKEGPSILRIQQVVRGDSAAYFCASSPTSGSSYEQYFGPGTRLTVT.